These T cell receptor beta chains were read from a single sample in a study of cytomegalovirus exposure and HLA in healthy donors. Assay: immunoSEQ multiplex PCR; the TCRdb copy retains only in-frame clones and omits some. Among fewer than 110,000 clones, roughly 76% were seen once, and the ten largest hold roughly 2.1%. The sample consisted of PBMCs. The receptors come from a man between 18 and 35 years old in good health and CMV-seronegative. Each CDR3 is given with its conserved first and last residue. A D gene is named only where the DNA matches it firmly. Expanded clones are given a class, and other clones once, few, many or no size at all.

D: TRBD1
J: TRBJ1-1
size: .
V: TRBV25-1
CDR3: CASKETGKAFF
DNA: TGTGCCAGCAAAGAGACAGGGAAAGCTTTCTTT

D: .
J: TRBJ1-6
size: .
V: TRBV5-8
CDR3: CASSFWSSYNSPLHF
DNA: TGTGCCAGCAGCTTCTGGAGCTCCTATAATTCACCCCTCCACTTT

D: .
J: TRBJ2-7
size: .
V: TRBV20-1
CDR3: CSARGTREQYF
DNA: TGCAGTGCTAGGGGGACTCGCGAGCAGTACTTC

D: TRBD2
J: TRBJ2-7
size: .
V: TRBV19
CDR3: CASSSGGTQGEQYF
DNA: TGTGCCAGTAGTAGCGGGGGAACTCAGGGCGAGCAGTACTTC

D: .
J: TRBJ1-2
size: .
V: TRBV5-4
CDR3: CASSLKGRQGGYTF
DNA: TGTGCCAGCAGCTTGAAGGGTAGGCAGGGGGGCTACACCTTC

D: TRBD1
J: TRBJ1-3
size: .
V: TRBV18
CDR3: CASSPSQGGSGNTIYF
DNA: TGTGCCAGCTCACCAAGCCAGGGGGGTTCTGGAAACACCATATATTTT

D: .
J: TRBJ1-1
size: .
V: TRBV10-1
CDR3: CASSTGPGNTEAFF
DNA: TGCGCCAGCAGTACAGGGCCGGGAAACACTGAAGCTTTCTTT

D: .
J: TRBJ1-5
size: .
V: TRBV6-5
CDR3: CASAGGVNQPQHF
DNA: TGTGCCAGCGCCGGAGGGGTGAATCAGCCCCAGCATTTT

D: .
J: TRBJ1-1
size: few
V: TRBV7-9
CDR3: CASSLDRVRAFF
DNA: TGTGCCAGCAGCTTAGACAGGGTGCGGGCTTTCTTT

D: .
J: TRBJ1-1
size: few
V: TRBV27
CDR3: CASSLYQGKNTEAFF
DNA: TGTGCCAGCAGTTTATATCAGGGGAAGAACACTGAAGCTTTCTTT

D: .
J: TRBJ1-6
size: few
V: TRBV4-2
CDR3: CASSQDPGDASSQTLHF
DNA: TGTGCCAGCAGCCAAGATCCAGGTGACGCGTCCTCTCAAACCCTCCACTTT

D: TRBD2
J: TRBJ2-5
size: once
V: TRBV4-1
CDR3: CASSHGMGGAQTQYF
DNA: TGCGCCAGCAGCCACGGTATGGGAGGGGCTCAGACCCAGTACTTC

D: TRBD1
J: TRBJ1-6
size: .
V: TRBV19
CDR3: CASSIDTGTAPLHF
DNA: TGTGCCAGTAGTATAGATACCGGGACAGCACCCCTCCACTTT

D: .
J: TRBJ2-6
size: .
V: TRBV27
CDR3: CASSSLRRSGANVLTF
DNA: TGTGCCAGCAGTTCCTTGAGGAGGTCTGGGGCCAACGTCCTGACTTTC

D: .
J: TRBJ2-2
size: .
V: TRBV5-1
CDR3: CASSPEGGELFF
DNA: TGCGCCAGCAGCCCCGAGGGCGGGGAGCTGTTTTTT

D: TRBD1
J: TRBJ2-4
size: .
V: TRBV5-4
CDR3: CASSVDRAENIQYF
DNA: TGTGCCAGCAGCGTCGACAGGGCCGAAAACATTCAGTACTTC

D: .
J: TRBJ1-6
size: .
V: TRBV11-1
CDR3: CASSFNTATNSPLHF
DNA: TGTGCCAGCAGCTTTAACACCGCCACGAATTCACCCCTCCACTTT

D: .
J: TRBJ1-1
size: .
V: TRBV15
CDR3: CATSRGSSAQAFF
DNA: TGTGCCACCAGCAGGGGCTCGAGTGCCCAAGCTTTCTTT

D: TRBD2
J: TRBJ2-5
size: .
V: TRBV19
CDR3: CASSQQGLGNQETQYF
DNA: TGTGCCAGTAGTCAGCAGGGACTAGGGAACCAAGAGACCCAGTACTTC

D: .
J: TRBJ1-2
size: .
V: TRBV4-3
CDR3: CASSQDQRATGYTF
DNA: TGCGCCAGCAGCCAAGATCAGAGGGCTACTGGCTACACCTTC

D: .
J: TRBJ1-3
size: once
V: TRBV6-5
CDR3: CASKPLYSGNTIYF
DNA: TGTGCCAGTAAGCCTTTGTACTCTGGAAACACCATATATTTT

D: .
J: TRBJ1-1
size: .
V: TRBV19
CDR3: CASSSRQALNTEAFF
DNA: TGTGCCAGTAGTTCTCGACAGGCTTTGAACACTGAAGCTTTCTTT

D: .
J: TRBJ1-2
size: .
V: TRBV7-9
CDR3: CASSLIPGGDIYGYTF
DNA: TGTGCCAGCAGCTTAATTCCGGGAGGGGACATCTATGGCTACACCTTC

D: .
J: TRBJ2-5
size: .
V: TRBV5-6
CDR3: CASSLALLETQYF
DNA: TGTGCCAGCAGCCTGGCTCTACTGGAGACCCAGTACTTC

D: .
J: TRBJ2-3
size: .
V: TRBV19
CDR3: CATSILAGDTQYF
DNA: TGTGCCACATCCATCCTTGCGGGAGATACGCAGTATTTT

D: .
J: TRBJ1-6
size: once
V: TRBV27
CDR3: CASSFTGSQALHF
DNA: TGTGCCAGCAGTTTCACAGGGAGCCAGGCGCTCCACTTT

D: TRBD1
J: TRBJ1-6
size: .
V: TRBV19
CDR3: CASSMATGGNSPLHF
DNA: TGTGCCAGTAGTATGGCGACAGGGGGGAATTCACCCCTCCACTTT

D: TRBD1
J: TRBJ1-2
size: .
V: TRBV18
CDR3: CASSPDRVNYGYTF
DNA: TGTGCCAGCTCACCGGACAGGGTTAACTATGGCTACACCTTC

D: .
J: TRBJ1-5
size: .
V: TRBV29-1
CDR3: CSAGYGQGQPQHF
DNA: TGCAGCGCCGGGTACGGCCAGGGGCAGCCCCAGCATTTT

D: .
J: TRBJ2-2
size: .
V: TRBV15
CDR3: CATSRELSTGELFF
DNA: TGTGCCACCAGCAGAGAACTTTCCACCGGGGAGCTGTTTTTT

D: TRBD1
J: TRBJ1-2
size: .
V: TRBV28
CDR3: CASSLTGILPNYGYTF
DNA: TGTGCCAGCAGTTTGACAGGGATCTTGCCTAACTATGGCTACACCTTC

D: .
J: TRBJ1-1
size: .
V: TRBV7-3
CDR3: CASSSGMSTEAFF
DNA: TGTGCCAGCAGCTCAGGGATGTCCACTGAAGCTTTCTTT

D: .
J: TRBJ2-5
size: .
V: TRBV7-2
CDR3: CASSLSAGRETQYF
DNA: TGTGCCAGCAGCTTAAGTGCAGGGAGGGAGACCCAGTACTTC

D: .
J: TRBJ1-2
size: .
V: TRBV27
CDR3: CASSFRDYYGYTF
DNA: TGTGCCAGCAGTTTCCGGGACTACTATGGCTACACCTTC

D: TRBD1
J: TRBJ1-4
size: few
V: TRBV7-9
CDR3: CASSLSPGTGWRANEKLFF
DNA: TGTGCCAGCAGCCTTAGTCCCGGGACAGGGTGGAGGGCTAATGAAAAACTGTTTTTT

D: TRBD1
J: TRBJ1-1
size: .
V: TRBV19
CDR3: CASSNQMTGVNTEAFF
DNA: TGTGCCAGTAGTAATCAGATGACAGGGGTGAACACTGAAGCTTTCTTT

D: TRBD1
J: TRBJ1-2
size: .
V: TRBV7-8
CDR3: CASSFLDRGGYTF
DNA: TGTGCCAGCAGCTTCCTCGACAGGGGTGGCTACACCTTC

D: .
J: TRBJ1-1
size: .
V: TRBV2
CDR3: CASSEASTEAFF
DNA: TGTGCCAGCAGCGAGGCATCGACTGAAGCTTTCTTT

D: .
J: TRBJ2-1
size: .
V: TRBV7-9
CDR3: CSSSLGGGHYNEQFF
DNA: TGTTCCAGCAGCTTAGGGGGGGGGCACTACAATGAGCAGTTCTTC

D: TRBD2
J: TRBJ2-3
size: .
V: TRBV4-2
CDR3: CASSQDKRGGTDTQYF
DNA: TGTGCCAGCAGCCAAGATAAGCGGGGGGGCACAGATACGCAGTATTTT

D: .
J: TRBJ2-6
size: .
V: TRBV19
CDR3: CASSRIHTGIGSGANVLTF
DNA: TGTGCCAGTAGTAGGATACACACAGGAATAGGTTCTGGGGCCAACGTCCTGACTTTC

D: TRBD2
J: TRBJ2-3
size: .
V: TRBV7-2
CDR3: CASSWPGGVTDTQYF
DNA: TGTGCCAGCAGCTGGCCCGGGGGGGTCACAGATACGCAGTATTTT

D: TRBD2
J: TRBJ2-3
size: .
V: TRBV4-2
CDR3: CASSQEVSSGGLDTQYF
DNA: TGTGCCAGCAGCCAAGAGGTGTCTAGCGGGGGGTTAGATACGCAGTATTTT

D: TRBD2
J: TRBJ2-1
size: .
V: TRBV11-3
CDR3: CASSNSGAHVRNEQFF
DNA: TGTGCCAGCAGCAATAGCGGGGCCCACGTCCGCAATGAGCAGTTCTTC

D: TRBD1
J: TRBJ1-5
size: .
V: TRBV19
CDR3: CASSSTGVSNQPQHF
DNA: TGTGCCAGTAGCTCGACAGGGGTTAGCAATCAGCCCCAGCATTTT

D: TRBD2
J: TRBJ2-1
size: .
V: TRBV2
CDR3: CASSEGTRNDEQFF
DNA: TGTGCCAGCAGTGAAGGGACTAGAAACGATGAGCAGTTCTTC

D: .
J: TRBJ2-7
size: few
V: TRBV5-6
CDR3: CASSLARGPTYEQYF
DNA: TGTGCCAGCAGCTTGGCCAGGGGCCCCACCTACGAGCAGTACTTC

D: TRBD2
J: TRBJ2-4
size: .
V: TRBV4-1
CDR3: CASSQNRDREVIQYF
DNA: TGCGCCAGCAGCCAGAACCGGGACCGGGAGGTCATTCAGTACTTC

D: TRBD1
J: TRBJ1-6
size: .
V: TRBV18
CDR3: CASSRDALTGDNSPLHF
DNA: TGTGCCAGCTCCCGCGACGCCTTGACAGGGGACAATTCACCCCTCCACTTT

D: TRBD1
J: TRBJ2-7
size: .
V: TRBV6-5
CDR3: CASRPSGGSEQYF
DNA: TGTGCCAGCAGGCCCTCAGGGGGTAGCGAGCAGTACTTC

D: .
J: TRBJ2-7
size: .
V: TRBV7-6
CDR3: CASSYSQVGWDEQYF
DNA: TGTGCCAGCAGCTATTCCCAGGTGGGCTGGGACGAGCAGTACTTC

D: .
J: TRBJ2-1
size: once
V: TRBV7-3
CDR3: CASSYIGDSYNEQFF
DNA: TGTGCCAGCAGCTATATCGGGGACTCCTACAATGAGCAGTTCTTC

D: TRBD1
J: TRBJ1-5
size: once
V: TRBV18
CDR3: CASSPGAGGFQPQHF
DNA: TGTGCCAGCTCACCAGGGGCAGGGGGGTTTCAGCCCCAGCATTTT

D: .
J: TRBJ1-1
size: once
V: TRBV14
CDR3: CASSQVRAGNTEAFF
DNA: TGTGCCAGCAGCCAAGTTCGGGCGGGGAACACTGAAGCTTTCTTT

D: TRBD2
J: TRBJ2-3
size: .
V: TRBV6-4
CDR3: CASSDGSSGADTQYF
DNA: TGTGCCAGCAGTGACGGGTCTAGCGGGGCAGATACGCAGTATTTT

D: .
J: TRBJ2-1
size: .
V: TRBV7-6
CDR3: CASSLGERTDSYNEQFF
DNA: TGTGCCAGCAGCTTAGGTGAACGGACAGACTCCTACAATGAGCAGTTCTTC

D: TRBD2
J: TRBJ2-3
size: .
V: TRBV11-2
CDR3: CASSLGTRGTDTQYF
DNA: TGTGCCAGCAGCTTGGGGACTAGAGGCACAGATACGCAGTATTTT

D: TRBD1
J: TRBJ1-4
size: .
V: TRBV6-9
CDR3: CASSHRGLSEKLFF
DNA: TGTGCCAGCAGTCACAGGGGGCTGAGTGAAAAACTGTTTTTT

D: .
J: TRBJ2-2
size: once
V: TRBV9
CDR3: CASSVGNANTGELFF
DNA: TGTGCCAGCAGCGTGGGCAACGCGAACACCGGGGAGCTGTTTTTT

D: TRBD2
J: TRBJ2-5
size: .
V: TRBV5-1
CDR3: CASSLSGTSGETQYF
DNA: TGCGCCAGCAGCTTGTCCGGGACTAGCGGAGAGACCCAGTACTTC